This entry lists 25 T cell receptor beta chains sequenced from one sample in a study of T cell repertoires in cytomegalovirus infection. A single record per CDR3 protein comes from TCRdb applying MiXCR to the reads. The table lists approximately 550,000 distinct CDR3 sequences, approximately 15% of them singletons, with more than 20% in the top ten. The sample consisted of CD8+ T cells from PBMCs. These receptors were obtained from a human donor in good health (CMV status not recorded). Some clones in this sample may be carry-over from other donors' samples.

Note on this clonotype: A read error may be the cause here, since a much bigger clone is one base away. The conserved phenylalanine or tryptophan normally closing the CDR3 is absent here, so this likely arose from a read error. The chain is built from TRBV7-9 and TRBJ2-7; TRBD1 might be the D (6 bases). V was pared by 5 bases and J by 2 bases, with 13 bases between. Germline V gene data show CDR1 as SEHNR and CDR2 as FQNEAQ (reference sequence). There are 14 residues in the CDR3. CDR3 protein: CASSPRTVPYEQYL. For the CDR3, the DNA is TGTGCCAGCAGCCCTAGGACAGTACCCTACGAGCAGTACTTA.

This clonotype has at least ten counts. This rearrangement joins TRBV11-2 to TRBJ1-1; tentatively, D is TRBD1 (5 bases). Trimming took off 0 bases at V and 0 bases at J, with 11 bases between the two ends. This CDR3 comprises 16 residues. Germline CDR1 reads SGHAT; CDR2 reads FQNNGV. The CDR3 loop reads CASSLDPGGMNTEAFF. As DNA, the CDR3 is TGTGCCAGCAGCTTAGATCCGGGGGGAATGAACACTGAAGCTTTCTTT.

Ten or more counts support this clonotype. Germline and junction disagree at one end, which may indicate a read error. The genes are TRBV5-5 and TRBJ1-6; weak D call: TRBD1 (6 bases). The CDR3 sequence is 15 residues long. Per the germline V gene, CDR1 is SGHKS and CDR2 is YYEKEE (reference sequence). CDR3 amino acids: CASNLGGLNNSPLHF. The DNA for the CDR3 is TGTGCCAGCAACTTGGGGGGGCTCAATAATTCACCCCTCCACTTT.

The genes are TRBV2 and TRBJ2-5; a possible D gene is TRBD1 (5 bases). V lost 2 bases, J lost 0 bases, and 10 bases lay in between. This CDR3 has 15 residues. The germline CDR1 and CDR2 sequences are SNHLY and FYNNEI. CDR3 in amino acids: CASSEYRRDQETQYF. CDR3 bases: TGTGCCAGCAGTGAATACAGGAGAGACCAAGAGACCCAGTACTTC.

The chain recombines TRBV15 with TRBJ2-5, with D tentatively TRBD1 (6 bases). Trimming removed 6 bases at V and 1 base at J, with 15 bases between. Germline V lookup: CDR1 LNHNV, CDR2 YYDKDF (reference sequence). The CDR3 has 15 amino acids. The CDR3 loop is CATSVDRGSQETQYF. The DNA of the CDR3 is TGTGCCACCAGTGTGGACAGAGGGAGCCAAGAGACCCAGTACTTC.

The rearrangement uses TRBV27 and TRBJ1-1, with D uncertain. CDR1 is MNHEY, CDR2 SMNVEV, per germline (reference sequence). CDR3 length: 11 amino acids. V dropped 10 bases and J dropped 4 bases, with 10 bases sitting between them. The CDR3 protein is CATVVGTEAFF. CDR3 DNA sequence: TGTGCCACCGTCGTGGGCACTGAAGCTTTCTTT.

The CDR3 DNA reads TGTGCCATCGGTTCGGGCTCCTATAATTCACCCCTCCACTTT. Amino acids: CAIGSGSYNSPLHF. The J gene is TRBJ1-6, the V gene TRBV10-3; D gene uncertain. Trimming stripped 8 bases from V and 0 bases from J, with 8 bases between. The CDR3 length is 14 residues. Germline V lookup: CDR1 ENHRY, CDR2 SYGVKD.

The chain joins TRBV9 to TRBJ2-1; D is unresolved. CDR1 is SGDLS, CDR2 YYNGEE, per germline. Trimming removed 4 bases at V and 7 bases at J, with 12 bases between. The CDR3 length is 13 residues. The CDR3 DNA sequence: TGTGCCAGCAGCCCCTCCTGGGGAAATGAGCAGTTCTTC. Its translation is CASSPSWGNEQFF.

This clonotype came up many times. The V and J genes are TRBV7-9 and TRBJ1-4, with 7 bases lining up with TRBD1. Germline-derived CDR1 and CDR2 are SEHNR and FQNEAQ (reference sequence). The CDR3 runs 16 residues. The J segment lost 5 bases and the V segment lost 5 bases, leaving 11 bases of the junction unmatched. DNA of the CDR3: TGTGCCAGCAGCCCCTCCCAGACAGGGCAAAATGAAAAACTGTTTTTT. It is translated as CASSPSQTGQNEKLFF.

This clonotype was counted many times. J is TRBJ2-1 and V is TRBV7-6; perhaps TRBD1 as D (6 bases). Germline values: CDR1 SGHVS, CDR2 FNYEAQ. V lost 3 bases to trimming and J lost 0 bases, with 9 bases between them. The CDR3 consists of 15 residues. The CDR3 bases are TGTGCCAGCAGCTTTGACAGGAGCTCCTACAATGAGCAGTTCTTC. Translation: CASSFDRSSYNEQFF.

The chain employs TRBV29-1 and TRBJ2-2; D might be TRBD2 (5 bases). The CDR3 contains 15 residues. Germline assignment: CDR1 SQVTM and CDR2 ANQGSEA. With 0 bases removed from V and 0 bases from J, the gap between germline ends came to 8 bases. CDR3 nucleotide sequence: TGCAGCGTTGAAGATCTCGGGGCGAACACCGGGGAGCTGTTTTTT. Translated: CSVEDLGANTGELFF.

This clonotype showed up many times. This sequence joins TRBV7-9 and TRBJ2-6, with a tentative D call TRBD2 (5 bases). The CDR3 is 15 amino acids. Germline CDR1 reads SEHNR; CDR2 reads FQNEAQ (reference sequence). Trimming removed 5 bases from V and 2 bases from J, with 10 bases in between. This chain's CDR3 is CASSPEGAGANVLTF. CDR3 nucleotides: TGTGCCAGCAGCCCTGAGGGTGCTGGGGCCAACGTCCTGACTTTC.

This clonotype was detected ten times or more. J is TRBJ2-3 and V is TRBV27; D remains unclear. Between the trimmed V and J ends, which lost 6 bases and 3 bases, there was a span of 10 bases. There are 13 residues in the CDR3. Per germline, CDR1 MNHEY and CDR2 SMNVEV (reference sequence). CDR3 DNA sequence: TGTGCCAGCAGCTTAGTGCGGACAGATACGCAGTATTTT. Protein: CASSLVRTDTQYF.

CDR3 sequence reads: CSAGGRSVSGNTIYF. CDR3 coding DNA: TGCAGCGCTGGGGGGAGATCCGTCTCTGGAAACACCATATATTTT. This chain joins TRBV29-1 and TRBJ1-3, with D tentatively TRBD1 (5 bases). The V and J ends lost 7 bases and 0 bases respectively, with 16 bases between them. Germline loops: CDR1 SQVTM, CDR2 ANQGSEA. CDR3 size: 15 residues.

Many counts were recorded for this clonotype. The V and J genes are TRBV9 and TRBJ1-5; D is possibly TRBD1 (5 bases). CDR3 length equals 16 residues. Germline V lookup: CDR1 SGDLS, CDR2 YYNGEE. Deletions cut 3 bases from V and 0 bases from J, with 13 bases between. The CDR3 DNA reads TGTGCCAGCAGCGGACCAGGGTCAAGTAGCAATCAGCCCCAGCATTTT. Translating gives CASSGPGSSSNQPQHF.

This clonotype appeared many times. CDR3 coding DNA: TGTGCCAGCAGCCGTTGGACAGGGTATCAGCCCCAGCATTTT. Amino acids: CASSRWTGYQPQHF. The chain has TRBV7-2 and TRBJ1-5, with 8 bases that match TRBD1. The germline V gene has CDR1 SGHTA and CDR2 FQGNSA. This CDR3 comprises 14 residues. The V gene end was trimmed by 5 bases and the J gene end by 5 bases; junction bases not matched to a gene: 5.

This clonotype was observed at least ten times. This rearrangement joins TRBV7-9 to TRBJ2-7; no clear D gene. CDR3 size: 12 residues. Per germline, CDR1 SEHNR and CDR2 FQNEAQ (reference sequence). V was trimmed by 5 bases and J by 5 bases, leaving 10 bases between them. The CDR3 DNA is TGTGCCAGCAGCACTCCACTGGACGAGCAGTACTTC. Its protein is CASSTPLDEQYF.

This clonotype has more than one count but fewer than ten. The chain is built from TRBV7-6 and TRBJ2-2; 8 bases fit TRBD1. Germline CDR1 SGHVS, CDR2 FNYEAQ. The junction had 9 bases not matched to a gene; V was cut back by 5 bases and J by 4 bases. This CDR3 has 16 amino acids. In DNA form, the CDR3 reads TGTGCCAGCAGCCCATTAGGACAGGGTGGCACCGGGGAGCTGTTTTTT. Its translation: CASSPLGQGGTGELFF.

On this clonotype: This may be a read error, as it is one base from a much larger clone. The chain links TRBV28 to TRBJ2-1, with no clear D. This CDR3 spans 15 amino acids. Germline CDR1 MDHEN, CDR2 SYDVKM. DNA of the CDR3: TGTGCCAGCAGTTTACGAGACAAACAATACAATGAGCCGTTCTTC. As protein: CASSLRDKQYNEPFF.

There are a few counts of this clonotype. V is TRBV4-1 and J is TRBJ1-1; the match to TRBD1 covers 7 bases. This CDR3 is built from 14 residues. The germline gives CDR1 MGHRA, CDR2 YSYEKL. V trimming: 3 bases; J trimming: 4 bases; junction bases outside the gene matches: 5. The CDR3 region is CASSHYRGSTEAFF. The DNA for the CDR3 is TGCGCCAGCAGCCATTACAGGGGTAGCACTGAAGCTTTCTTT.

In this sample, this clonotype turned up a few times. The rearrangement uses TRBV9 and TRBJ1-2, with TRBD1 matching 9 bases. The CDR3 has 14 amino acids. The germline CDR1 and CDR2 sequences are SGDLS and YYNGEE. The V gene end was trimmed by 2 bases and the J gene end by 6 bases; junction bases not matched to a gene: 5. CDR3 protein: CASSVGTGGDGYTF. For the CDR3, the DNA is TGTGCCAGCAGCGTTGGCACAGGGGGCGATGGCTACACCTTC.

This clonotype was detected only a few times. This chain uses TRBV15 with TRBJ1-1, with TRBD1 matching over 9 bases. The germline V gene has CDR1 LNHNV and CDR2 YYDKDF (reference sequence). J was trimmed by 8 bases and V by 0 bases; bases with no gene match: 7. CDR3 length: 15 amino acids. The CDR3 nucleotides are TGTGCCACCAGCAGAGAGCGGGGACAGGGATTGGAAGCTTTCTTT. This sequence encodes CATSRERGQGLEAFF.

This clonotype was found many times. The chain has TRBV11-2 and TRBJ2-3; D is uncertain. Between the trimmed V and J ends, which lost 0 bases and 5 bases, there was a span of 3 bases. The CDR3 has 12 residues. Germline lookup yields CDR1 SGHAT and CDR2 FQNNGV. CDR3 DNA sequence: TGTGCCAGCAGCTTAGACAAAGATACGCAGTATTTT. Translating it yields CASSLDKDTQYF. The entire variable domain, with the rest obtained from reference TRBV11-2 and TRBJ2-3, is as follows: EAGVAQSPRYKIIEKRQSVAFWCNPISGHATLYWYQQILGQGPKLLIQFQNNGVVDDSQLPKDRFSAERLKGVDSTLKIQPAKLEDSAVYLCASSLDKDTQYFGPGTRLTVL.

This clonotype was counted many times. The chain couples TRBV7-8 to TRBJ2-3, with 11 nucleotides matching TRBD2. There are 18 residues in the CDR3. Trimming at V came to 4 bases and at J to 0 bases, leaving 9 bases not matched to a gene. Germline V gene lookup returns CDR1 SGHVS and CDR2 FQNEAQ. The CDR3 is CASSSFSGGARSTDTQYF. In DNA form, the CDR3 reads TGTGCCAGCAGCTCCTTTAGCGGGGGGGCTCGAAGCACAGATACGCAGTATTTT.

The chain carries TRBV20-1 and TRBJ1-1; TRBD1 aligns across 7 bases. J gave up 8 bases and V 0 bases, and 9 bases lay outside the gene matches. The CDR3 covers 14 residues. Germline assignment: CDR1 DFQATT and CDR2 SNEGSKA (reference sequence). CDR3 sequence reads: CSARDDRDSYEAFF. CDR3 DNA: TGCAGTGCTAGAGACGACCGGGACAGCTACGAAGCTTTCTTT.